This TCR beta chain emerged from a study of identical twins. Healthy Caucasian individuals made up all the donors. TCRdb reprocessed the 5' RACE reads with MiXCR, giving one entry per CDR3 protein. This table holds some 790,000 distinct CDR3 sequences, about 20% found once. The CDR3 sequence is 12 residues long. V lost 8 bases and J lost 5, with 13 bases in between. Germline CDR1 LGHDT, CDR2 YNNKEL (reference sequence). A word on this clonotype: Its target is unknown.

Notes on the study in general: Models, which agreed with sharing between unrelated individuals, nonetheless underestimated the out-of-frame TCR alpha sharing seen in monozygotic twins.

The sample was also reused in another study, on T cells expressing NK-cell markers.

This sequence joins TRBV3-1 and TRBJ2-7, with D uncertain. Sequencing was performed on PBMCs. The TCR comes from a woman aged 18 to 35 in good health. The CDR3 reads CASGAYSNEQYF. CDR3 nucleotide sequence: TGTGCCAGCGGAGCGTACAGTAACGAGCAGTACTTC.